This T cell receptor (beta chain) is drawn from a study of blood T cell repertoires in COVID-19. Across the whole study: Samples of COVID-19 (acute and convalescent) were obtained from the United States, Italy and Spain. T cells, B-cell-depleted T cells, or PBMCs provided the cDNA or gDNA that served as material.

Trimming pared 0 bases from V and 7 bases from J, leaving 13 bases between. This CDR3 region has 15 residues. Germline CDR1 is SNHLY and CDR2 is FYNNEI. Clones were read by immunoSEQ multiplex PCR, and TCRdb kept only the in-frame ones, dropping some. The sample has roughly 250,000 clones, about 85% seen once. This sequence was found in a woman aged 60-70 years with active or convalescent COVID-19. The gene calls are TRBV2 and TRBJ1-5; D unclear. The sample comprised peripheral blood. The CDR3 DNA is TGTGCCAGCAGTGAAGCGCTTCGGTTCTCCCAGCCCCAGCATTTT. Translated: CASSEALRFSQPQHF.